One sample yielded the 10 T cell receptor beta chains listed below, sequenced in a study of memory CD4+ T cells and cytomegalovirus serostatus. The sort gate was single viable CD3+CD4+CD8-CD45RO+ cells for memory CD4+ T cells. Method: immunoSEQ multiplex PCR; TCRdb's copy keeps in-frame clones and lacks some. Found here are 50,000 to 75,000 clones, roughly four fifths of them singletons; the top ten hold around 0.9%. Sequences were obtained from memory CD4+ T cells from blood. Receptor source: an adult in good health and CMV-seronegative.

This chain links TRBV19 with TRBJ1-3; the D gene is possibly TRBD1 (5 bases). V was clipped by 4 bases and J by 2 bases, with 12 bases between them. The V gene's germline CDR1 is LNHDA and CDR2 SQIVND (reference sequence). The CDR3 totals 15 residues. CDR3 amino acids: CASSRQGLTGNTIYF. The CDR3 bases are TGTGCCAGTAGTAGGCAGGGACTGACTGGAAACACCATATATTTT.

The CDR3 loop reads CASSSLETNSPLHF. Written as DNA, the CDR3 is TGTGCCAGCAGTTCTCTGGAAACTAATTCACCCCTCCACTTT. The V call is TRBV6-6, the J call TRBJ1-6; D not certain. Germline lookup yields CDR1 MNHNY and CDR2 SVGAGI (reference sequence). This CDR3 region has 14 residues. V was shortened by 4 bases and J by 6 bases, with 10 bases between the two germline ends.

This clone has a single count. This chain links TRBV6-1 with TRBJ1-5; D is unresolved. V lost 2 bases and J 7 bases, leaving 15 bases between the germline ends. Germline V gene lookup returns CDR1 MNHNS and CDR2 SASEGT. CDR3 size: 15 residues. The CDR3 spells CASSEYRGSGQPQHF. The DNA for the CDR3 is TGTGCCAGCAGTGAATATCGAGGGAGCGGGCAGCCCCAGCATTTT.

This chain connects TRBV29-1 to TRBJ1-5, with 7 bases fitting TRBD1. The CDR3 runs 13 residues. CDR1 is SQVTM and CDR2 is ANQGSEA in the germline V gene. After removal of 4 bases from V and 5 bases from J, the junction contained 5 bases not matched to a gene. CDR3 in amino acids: CSVGDRTDQPQHF. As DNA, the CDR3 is TGCAGCGTTGGGGACAGAACCGATCAGCCCCAGCATTTT.

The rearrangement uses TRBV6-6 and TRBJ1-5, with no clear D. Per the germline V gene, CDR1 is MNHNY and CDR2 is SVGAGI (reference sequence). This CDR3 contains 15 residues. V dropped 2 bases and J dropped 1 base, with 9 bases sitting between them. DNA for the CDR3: TGTGCCAGCAGTTACCAAGGAAGGAGCAATCAGCCCCAGCATTTT. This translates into CASSYQGRSNQPQHF.

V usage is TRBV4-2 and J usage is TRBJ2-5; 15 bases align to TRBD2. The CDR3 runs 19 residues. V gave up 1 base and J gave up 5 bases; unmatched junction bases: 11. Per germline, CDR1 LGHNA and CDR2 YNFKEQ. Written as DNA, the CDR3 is TGTGCCAGCAGCCAAGGCAGGACTAGCGGGGGGGGTACCTGGGAGACCCAGTACTTC. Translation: CASSQGRTSGGGTWETQYF.

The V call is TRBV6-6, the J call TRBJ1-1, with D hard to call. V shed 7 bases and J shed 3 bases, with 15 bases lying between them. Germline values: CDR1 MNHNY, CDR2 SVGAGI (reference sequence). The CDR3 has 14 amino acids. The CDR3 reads CASKRTLSDTEAFF. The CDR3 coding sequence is TGTGCCAGCAAAAGGACCCTATCTGACACTGAAGCTTTCTTT.

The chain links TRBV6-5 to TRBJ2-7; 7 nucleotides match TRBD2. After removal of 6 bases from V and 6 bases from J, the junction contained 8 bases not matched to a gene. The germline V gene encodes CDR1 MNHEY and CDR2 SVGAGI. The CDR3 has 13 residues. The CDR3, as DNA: TGTGCCAGCAGACCTAGCGGCCTCGGCGAGCAGTACTTC. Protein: CASRPSGLGEQYF.

Here the CDR3 reads CAISESGGGWTEAFF. The CDR3 DNA reads TGTGCCATCAGTGAGTCGGGAGGGGGTTGGACTGAAGCTTTCTTT. The genes are TRBV10-3 and TRBJ1-1; possible D gene TRBD1, 6 bases. CDR1 and CDR2 from the germline V gene are ENHRY and SYGVKD. Trimming took off 0 bases at V and 5 bases at J, with 13 bases between the two ends. CDR3 length equals 15 residues.

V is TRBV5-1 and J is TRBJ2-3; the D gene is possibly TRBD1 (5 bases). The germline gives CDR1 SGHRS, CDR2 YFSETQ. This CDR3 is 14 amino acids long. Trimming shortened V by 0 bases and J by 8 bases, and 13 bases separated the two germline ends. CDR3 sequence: CASSLESGAGTQYF. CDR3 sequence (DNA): TGCGCCAGCAGCTTGGAGTCTGGGGCCGGTACGCAGTATTTT.